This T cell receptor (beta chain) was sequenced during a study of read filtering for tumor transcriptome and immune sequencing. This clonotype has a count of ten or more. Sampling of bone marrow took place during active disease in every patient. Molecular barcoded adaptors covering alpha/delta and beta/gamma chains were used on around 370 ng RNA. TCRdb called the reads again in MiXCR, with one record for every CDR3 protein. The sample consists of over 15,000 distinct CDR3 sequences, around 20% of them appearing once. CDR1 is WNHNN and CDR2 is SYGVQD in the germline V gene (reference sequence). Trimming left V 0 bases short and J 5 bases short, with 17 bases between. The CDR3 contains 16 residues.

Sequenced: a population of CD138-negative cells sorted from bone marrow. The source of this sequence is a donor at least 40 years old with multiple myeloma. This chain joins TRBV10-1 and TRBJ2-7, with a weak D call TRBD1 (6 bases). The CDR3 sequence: CASSESVGTPPNEQYF. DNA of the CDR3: TGCGCCAGCAGTGAGTCGGTTGGGACACCGCCCAACGAGCAGTACTTC.